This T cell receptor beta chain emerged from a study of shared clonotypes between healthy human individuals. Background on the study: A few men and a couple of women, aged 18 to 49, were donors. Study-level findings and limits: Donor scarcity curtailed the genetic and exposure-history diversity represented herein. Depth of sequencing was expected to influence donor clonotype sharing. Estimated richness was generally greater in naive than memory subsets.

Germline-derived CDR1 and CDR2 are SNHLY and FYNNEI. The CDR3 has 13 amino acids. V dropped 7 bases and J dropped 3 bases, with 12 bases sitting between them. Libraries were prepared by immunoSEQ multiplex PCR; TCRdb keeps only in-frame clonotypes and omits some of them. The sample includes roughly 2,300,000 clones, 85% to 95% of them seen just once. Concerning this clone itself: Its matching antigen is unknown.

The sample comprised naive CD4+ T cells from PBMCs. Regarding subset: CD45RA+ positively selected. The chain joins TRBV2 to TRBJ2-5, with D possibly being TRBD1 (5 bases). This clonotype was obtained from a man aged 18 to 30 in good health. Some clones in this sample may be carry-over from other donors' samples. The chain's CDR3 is CASKFSREETQYF. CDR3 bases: TGTGCCAGCAAATTTAGCAGGGAAGAGACCCAGTACTTC.